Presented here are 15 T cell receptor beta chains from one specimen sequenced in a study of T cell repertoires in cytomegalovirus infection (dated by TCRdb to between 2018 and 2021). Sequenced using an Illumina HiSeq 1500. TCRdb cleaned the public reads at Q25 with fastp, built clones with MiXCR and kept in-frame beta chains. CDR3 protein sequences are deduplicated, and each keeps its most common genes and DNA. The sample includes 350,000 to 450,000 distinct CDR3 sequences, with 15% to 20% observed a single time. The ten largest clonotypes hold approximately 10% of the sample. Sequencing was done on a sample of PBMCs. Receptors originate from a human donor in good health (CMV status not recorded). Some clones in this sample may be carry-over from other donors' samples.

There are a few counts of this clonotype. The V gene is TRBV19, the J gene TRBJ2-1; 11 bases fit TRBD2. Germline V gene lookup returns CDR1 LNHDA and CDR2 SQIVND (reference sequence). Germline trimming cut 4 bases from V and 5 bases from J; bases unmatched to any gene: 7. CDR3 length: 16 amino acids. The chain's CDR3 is CASSKATSGNHNEQFF. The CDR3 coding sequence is TGTGCCAGTAGTAAGGCGACTAGCGGGAACCACAATGAGCAGTTCTTC.

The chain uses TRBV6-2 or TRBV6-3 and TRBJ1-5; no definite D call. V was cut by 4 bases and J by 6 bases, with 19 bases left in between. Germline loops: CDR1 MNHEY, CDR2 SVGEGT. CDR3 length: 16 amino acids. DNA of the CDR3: TGTGCCAGCAGTTCTACTTACCTCTTGGAGGCTCAGCCCCAGCATTTT. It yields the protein CASSSTYLLEAQPQHF.

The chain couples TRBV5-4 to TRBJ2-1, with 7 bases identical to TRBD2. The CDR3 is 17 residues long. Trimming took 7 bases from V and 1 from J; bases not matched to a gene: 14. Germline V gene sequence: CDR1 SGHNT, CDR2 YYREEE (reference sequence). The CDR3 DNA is TGTGCCAGCCAACCCATTGGCGGGAGTGGATCCTACAATGAGCAGTTCTTC. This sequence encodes CASQPIGGSGSYNEQFF.

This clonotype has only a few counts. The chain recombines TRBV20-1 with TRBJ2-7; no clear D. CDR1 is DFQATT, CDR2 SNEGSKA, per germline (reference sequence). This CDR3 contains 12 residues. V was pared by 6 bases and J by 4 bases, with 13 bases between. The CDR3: CSAYGPTYEQYF. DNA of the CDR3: TGCAGTGCGTACGGGCCCACTTACGAGCAGTACTTC.

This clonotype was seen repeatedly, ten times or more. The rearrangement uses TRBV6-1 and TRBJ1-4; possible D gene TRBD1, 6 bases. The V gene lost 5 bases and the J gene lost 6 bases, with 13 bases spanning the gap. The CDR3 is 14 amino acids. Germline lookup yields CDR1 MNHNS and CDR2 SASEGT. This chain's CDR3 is CASSYGQSYEKLFF. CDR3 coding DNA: TGTGCCAGCAGTTATGGACAGTCCTATGAAAAACTGTTTTTT.

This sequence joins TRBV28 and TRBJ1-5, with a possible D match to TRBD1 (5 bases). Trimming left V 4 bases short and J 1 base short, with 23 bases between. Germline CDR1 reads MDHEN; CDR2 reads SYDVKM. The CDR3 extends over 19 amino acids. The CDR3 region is CASSYLLSYLGESNQPQHF. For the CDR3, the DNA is TGTGCCAGCAGTTACCTTCTATCTTACTTAGGGGAAAGCAATCAGCCCCAGCATTTT.

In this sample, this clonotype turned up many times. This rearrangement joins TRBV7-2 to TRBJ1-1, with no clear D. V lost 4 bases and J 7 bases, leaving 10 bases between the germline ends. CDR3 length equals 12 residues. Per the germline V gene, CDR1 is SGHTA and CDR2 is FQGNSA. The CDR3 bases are TGTGCCAGCAGCTCCCGAACGAGTGAAGCTTTCTTT. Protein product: CASSSRTSEAFF.

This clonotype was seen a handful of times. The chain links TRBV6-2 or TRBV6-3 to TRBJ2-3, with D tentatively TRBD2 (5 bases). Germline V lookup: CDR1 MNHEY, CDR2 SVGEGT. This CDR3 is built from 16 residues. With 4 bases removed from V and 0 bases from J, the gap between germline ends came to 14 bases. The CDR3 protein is CASSWAVGGSTDTQYF. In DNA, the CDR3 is TGTGCCAGCAGTTGGGCGGTGGGCGGGAGCACAGATACGCAGTATTTT.

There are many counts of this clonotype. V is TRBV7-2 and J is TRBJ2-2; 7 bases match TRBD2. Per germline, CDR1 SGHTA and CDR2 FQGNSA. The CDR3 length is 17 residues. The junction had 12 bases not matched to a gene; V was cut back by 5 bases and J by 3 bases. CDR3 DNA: TGTGCCAGCAGCCCATCCCGGACGCGGGGGTACACCGGGGAGCTGTTTTTT. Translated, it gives CASSPSRTRGYTGELFF.

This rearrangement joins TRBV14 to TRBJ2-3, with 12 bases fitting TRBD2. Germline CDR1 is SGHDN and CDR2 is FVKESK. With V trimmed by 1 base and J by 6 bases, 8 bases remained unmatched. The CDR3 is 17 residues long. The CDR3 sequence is CASSQAMTSGSSDTQYF. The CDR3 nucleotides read TGTGCCAGCAGCCAAGCGATGACTAGCGGGAGCTCGGATACGCAGTATTTT.

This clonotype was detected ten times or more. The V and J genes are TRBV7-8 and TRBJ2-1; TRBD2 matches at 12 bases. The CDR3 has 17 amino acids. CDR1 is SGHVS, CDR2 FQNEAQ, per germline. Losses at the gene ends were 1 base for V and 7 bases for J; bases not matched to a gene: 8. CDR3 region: CASSLGVGLAGSNEQFF. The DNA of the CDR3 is TGTGCCAGCAGCTTAGGGGTAGGACTAGCGGGAAGTAATGAGCAGTTCTTC.

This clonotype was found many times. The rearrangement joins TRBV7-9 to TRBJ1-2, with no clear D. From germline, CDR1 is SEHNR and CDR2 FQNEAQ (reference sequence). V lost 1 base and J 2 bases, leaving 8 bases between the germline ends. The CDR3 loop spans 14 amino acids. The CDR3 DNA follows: TGTGCCAGCAGCTTAGAGTACGGAAACTATGGCTACACCTTC. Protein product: CASSLEYGNYGYTF.

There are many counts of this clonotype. The CDR3, as DNA: TGTGCCAGCAGGACCACAACCGAGCAGTTCTTC. Translating it yields CASRTTTEQFF. The gene calls are TRBV7-2 and TRBJ2-1; unclear D gene. V lost 6 bases to trimming and J lost 10 bases, with 10 bases between them. In germline, CDR1 is SGHTA, CDR2 FQGNSA. The CDR3 is made up of 11 amino acids.

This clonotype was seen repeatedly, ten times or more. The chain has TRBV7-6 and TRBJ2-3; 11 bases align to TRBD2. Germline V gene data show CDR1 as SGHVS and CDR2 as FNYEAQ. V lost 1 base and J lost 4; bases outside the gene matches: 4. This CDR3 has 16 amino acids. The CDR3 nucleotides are TGTGCCAGCAGCTTAGTGCCGGGACTAGCGGCAGATACGCAGTATTTT. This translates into CASSLVPGLAADTQYF.

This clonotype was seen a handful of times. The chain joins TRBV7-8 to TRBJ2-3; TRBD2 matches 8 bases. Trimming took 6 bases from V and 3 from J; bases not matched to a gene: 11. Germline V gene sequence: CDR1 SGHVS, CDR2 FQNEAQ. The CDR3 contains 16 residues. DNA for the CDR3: TGTGCCAGCAGGACCGTAGCGGGAAGCGTGACAGATACGCAGTATTTT. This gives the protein CASRTVAGSVTDTQYF.